This T cell receptor beta chain was recovered during a study of blood T cell repertoires in COVID-19. Study overall: Samples of COVID-19 (acute and convalescent) were obtained from the United States, Italy and Spain. Nucleic acid was either cDNA or gDNA, and it came from T cells, B-cell-depleted T cells, or PBMCs.

This clone was counted a single time. Trimming pared 6 bases from V and 1 base from J, leaving 12 bases between. Per germline, CDR1 SNHLY and CDR2 FYNNEI. The length of the CDR3 is 14 residues. In the study's own analysis: Amplification with reference gene primers provided the estimates of nucleated cell counts. Libraries were prepared by immunoSEQ multiplex PCR; TCRdb keeps only in-frame clonotypes and omits some of them. For V, J and clone size, that table is used; D and trimming come from the DNA. Among about 170,000 clones listed, around 84% were seen once. The source material was peripheral blood. V and J are TRBV2 and TRBJ1-1, with D perhaps TRBD1 (5 bases). The clonotype was recovered from a man aged 45 to 65 with active or convalescent COVID-19. The CDR3 region is CASRTSTENTEAFF. CDR3 coding DNA: TGTGCCAGCAGGACCTCGACAGAGAACACTGAAGCTTTCTTT.